This entry lists 4 T cell receptor beta chains sequenced from one sample in a study of CD8 T cells in acute hepatitis C reinfection. Sample time point: naive CD8 control sorted from an acute-time-point sample. Assay used: immunoSEQ multiplex PCR; TCRdb lists only in-frame clones, some missing. In the table there are more than 35,000 clones, around 87% of which are singletons. Sequenced sample: naive CD8+ T cells from PBMCs. The receptors derive from a man in his thirties or forties with chronic hepatitis C.

The rearrangement joins TRBV13 to TRBJ2-1, with a possible D match to TRBD1 (6 bases). Trimming took off 1 base at V and 8 bases at J, with 15 bases between the two ends. The CDR3 spans 15 residues. The germline V gene has CDR1 PRHDT and CDR2 FYEKMQ (reference sequence). The CDR3 region has the DNA TGTGCCAGCAGCTTAGAGGGGCCCCGACAGGATGAGCAGTTCTTC. Encoded protein: CASSLEGPRQDEQFF.

The CDR3 region has the DNA TGTGCCAGCAGCTGGGGCAGCGGGGACTACGAGCAGTACTTC. It specifies CASSWGSGDYEQYF. J is TRBJ2-7 and V is TRBV7-6; 7 nucleotides align to TRBD2. The ends lost 4 bases at V and 3 bases at J; junction bases unmatched: 6. Germline V gives CDR1 SGHVS, CDR2 FNYEAQ. The CDR3 is 14 residues long.

This sequence joins TRBV9 and TRBJ2-5, with no clear D. CDR1 is SGDLS, CDR2 YYNGEE, per germline. CDR3 length: 14 residues. Trimming cost V 0 bases and J 2 bases, with 8 bases left between them. Written as DNA, the CDR3 is TGTGCCAGCAGCGTAGGGGCAGCTCAAGAGACCCAGTACTTC. Protein: CASSVGAAQETQYF.

This sequence joins TRBV2 and TRBJ2-2; D gene unclear. The CDR3 has 12 amino acids. V lost 5 bases to trimming and J lost 9 bases, with 10 bases between them. Germline loops: CDR1 SNHLY, CDR2 FYNNEI. The CDR3 is CASSNSPRELFF. The CDR3 DNA follows: TGTGCCAGCAGTAACTCCCCCCGGGAGCTGTTTTTT.